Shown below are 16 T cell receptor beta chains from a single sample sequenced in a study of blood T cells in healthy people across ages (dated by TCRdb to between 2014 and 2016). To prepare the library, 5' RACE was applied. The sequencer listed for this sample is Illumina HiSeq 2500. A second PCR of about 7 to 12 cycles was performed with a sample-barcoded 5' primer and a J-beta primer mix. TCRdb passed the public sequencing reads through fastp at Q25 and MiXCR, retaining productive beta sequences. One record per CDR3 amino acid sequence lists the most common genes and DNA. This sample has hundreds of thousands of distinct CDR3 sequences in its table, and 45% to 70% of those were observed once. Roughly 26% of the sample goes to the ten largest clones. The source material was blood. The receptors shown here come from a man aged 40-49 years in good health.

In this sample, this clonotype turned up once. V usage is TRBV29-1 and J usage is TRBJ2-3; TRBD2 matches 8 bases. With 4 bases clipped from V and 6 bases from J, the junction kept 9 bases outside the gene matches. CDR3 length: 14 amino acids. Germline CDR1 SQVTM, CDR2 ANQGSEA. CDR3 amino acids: CSVVVRAGVDTQYF. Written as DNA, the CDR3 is TGCAGCGTTGTAGTCCGAGCGGGGGTGGATACGCAGTATTTT.

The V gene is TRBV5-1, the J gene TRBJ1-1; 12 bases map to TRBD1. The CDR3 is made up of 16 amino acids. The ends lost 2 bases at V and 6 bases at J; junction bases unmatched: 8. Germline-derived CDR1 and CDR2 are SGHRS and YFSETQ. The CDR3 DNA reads TGCGCCAGCAGCTTTGGGGACAGGGGGCGGTTGGCTGAAGCTTTCTTT. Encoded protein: CASSFGDRGRLAEAFF. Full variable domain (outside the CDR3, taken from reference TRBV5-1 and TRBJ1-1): KAGVTQTPRYLIKTRGQQVTLSCSPISGHRSVSWYQQTPGQGLQFLFEYFSETQRNKGNFPGRFSGRQFSNSRSEMNVSTLELGDSALYLCASSFGDRGRLAEAFFGQGTRLTVV.

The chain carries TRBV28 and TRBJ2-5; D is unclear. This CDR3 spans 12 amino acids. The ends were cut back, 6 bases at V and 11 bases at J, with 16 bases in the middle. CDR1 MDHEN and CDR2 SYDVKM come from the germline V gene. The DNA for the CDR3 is TGTGCCAGCAGAGGAGCAAGTGTTGAGCAGTACTTC. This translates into CASRGASVEQYF.

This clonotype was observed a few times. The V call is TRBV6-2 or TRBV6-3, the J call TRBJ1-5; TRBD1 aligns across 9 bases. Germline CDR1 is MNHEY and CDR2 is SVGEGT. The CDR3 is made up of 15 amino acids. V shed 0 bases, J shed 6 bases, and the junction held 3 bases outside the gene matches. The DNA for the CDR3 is TGTGCCAGCAGTTACTCCGGGACAGGGCGTCAGCCCCAGCATTTT. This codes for CASSYSGTGRQPQHF.

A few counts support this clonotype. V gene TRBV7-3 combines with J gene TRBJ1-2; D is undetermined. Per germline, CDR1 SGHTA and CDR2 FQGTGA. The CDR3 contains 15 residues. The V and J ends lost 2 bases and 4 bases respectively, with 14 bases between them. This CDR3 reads CASSLGPAEPYGYTF. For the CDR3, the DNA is TGTGCCAGCAGCTTAGGCCCAGCGGAGCCCTATGGCTACACCTTC.

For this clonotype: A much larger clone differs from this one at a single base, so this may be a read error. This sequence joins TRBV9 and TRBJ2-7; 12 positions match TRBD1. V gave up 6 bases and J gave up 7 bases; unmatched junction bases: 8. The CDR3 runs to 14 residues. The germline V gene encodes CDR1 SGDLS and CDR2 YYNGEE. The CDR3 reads CASNRDRGPNEQYF. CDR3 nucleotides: TGTGCCAGCAACCGGGACAGGGGGCCTAATGAGCAGTACTTC.

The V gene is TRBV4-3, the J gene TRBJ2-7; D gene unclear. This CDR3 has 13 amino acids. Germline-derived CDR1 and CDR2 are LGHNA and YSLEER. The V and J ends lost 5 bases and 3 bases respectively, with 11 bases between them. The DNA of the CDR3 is TGCGCCAGCAGCTTACAAATAGACTACGAGCAGTACTTC. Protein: CASSLQIDYEQYF.

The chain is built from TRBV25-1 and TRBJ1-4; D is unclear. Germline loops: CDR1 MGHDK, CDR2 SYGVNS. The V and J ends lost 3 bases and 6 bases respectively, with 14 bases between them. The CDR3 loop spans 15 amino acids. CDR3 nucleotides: TGTGCCAGCAGTGATCAGGCCCCTTCGGATGAAAAACTGTTTTTT. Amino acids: CASSDQAPSDEKLFF.

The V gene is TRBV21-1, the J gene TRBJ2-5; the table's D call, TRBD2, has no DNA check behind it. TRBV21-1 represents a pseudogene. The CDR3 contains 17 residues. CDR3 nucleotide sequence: TGTGCCAGCCCCCTGGACCTAGCGGGAGATCAGCGAGAGACCCAGTACTTC. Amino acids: CASPLDLAGDQRETQYF.

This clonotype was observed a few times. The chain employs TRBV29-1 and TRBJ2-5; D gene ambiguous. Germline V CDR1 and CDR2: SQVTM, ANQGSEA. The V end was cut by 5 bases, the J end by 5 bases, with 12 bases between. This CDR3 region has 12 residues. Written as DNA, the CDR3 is TGCAGCGTTCAGTCAGCTATGGAGACCCAGTACTTC. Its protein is CSVQSAMETQYF.

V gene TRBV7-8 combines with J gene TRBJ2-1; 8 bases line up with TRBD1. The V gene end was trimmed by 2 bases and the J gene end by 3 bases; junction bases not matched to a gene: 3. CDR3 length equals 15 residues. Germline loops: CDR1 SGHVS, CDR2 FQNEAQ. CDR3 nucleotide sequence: TGTGCCAGCAGCTTATCAGGGGGCTACTACAATGAGCAGTTCTTC. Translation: CASSLSGGYYNEQFF.

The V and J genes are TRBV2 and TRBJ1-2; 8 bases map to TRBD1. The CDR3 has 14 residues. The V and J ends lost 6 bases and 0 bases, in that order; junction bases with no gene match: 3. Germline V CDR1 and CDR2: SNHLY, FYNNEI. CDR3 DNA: TGTGCCAGCAGGGGACAGGCAACTAACTATGGCTACACCTTC. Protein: CASRGQATNYGYTF.

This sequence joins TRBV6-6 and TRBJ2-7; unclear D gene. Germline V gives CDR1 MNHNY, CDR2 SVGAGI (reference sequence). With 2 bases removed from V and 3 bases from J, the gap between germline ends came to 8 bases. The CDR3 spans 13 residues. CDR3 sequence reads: CASSYKTLYEQYF. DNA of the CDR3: TGTGCCAGCAGTTACAAGACACTCTACGAGCAGTACTTC.

CDR3 sequence: CSARPPAGIRYGYTF. The DNA of the CDR3 is TGCAGTGCTAGACCCCCGGCGGGGATTCGGTATGGCTACACCTTC. This chain links TRBV20-1 with TRBJ1-2; D unclear. The CDR3 is 15 residues long. Trimming cost V 2 bases and J 5 bases, with 18 bases left between them. Germline V gene sequence: CDR1 DFQATT, CDR2 SNEGSKA (reference sequence).

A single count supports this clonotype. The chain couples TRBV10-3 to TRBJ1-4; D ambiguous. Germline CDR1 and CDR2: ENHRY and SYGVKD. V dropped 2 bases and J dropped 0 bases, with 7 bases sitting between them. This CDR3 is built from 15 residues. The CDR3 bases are TGTGCCATCAGTGAGGCGGAAACAACTAATGAAAAACTGTTTTTT. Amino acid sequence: CAISEAETTNEKLFF.

This CDR3 reads CASSQDAGRGYNEQFF. The CDR3 DNA sequence: TGTGCCAGCAGCCAAGATGCCGGGAGGGGGTACAATGAGCAGTTCTTC. V and J are TRBV4-2 and TRBJ2-1; 8 bases match TRBD2. The CDR3 has 16 residues. Germline CDR1 and CDR2: LGHNA and YNFKEQ. V lost 0 bases to trimming and J lost 4 bases; unmatched junction nucleotides: 5.